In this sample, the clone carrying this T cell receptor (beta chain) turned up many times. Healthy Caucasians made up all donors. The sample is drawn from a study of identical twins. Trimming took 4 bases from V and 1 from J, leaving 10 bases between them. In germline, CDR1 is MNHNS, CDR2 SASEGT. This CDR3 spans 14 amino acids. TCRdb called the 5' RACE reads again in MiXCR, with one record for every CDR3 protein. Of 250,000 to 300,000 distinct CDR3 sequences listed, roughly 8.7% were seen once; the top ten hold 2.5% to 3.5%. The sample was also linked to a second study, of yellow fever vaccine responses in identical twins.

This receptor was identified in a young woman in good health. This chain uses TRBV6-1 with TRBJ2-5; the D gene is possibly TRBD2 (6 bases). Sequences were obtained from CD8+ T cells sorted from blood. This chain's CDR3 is CASSVGTLQETQYF. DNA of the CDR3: TGTGCCAGCAGTGTAGGGACTCTCCAAGAGACCCAGTACTTC.